These 26 T cell receptor beta chains came from one sample sequenced in a study of blood T cell repertoires in COVID-19 (TCRdb year 2020). The receptor library was made with the immunoSEQ multiplex PCR assay. TCRdb took over this immuneACCESS table, retaining in-frame rearrangements with V and J assigned. Such tables are incomplete; in checked studies, under half of the missing clones stem from an unresolved V gene, and the remainder is unexplained. This sample has 55,000 to 75,000 clones in its table, and about 81% of those were observed once. The ten largest clones take up about 9.1% of the sample. Sequencing used peripheral blood. The receptors shown here come from a human donor in a cohort sampled during active COVID-19.

This clone was observed a handful of times. CDR3 sequence reads: CASMDRVQPQHF. CDR3 DNA: TGTGCCAGCATGGACAGGGTGCAGCCCCAGCATTTT. The rearrangement uses TRBV28 and TRBJ1-5; TRBD1 aligns across 8 bases. The CDR3 runs to 12 residues. V dropped 7 bases and J dropped 7; count of bases not matched to a gene: 3. Germline-derived CDR1 and CDR2 are MDHEN and SYDVKM.

This clone was detected once. V and J are TRBV24-1 and TRBJ2-1; D is perhaps TRBD2 (6 bases). CDR1 and CDR2 (germline): KGHDR, SFDVKD. V lost 5 bases to trimming and J lost 2 bases, with 6 bases between them. The CDR3 is made up of 13 amino acids. CDR3 region: CATSAGAYNEQFF. CDR3 DNA: TGTGCCACCAGTGCGGGGGCCTACAATGAGCAGTTCTTC.

The V gene is TRBV7-2, the J gene TRBJ2-3, with D possibly matching TRBD2 (5 bases). Deletions cut 1 base from V and 3 bases from J, with 20 bases between. The V gene's germline CDR1 is SGHTA and CDR2 FQGNSA. This CDR3 comprises 18 residues. The CDR3 reads CASSLGSGSGKVTDTQYF. The DNA of the CDR3 is TGTGCCAGCAGCTTAGGGTCGGGGTCCGGCAAAGTAACAGATACGCAGTATTTT.

This chain uses TRBV19 with TRBJ2-1; 8 bases are shared with TRBD2. The junction had 3 bases not matched to a gene; V was cut back by 2 bases and J by 3 bases. The CDR3 has 15 residues. The germline V gene has CDR1 LNHDA and CDR2 SQIVND (reference sequence). The CDR3 is CASSIKAGGYNEQFF. CDR3 DNA sequence: TGTGCCAGTAGTATAAAGGCGGGAGGCTACAATGAGCAGTTCTTC.

As for this clone: The same CDR3 is also encoded by other DNA sequences in this sample. This chain connects TRBV5-4 to TRBJ2-3, with a weak D call TRBD2 (6 bases). V dropped 0 bases and J dropped 2 bases, with 10 bases sitting between them. Germline V gene data show CDR1 as SGHNT and CDR2 as YYREEE (reference sequence). The CDR3 extends over 15 amino acids. In DNA, the CDR3 is TGTGCCAGCAGCTTGGCTGGCGGGATCACAGATACGCAGTATTTT. Translated: CASSLAGGITDTQYF. The whole variable domain, filled in from reference TRBV5-4 and TRBJ2-3, reads ETGVTQSPTHLIKTRGQQVTLRCSSQSGHNTVSWYQQALGQGPQFIFQYYREEENGRGNFPPRFSGLQFPNYSSELNVNALELDDSALYLCASSLAGGITDTQYFGPGTRLTVL.

This sequence joins TRBV6-5 and TRBJ1-2; 7 bases align to TRBD1. The CDR3 extends over 13 amino acids. Trimming cost V 4 bases and J 8 bases; bases outside gene matches: 7. The germline CDR1 and CDR2 sequences are MNHEY and SVGAGI. In DNA form, the CDR3 reads TGTGCCAGCAGTTCACAGGGGCAACGAGGCTACACCTTC. Amino acids: CASSSQGQRGYTF.

J is TRBJ1-1 and V is TRBV19; possibly TRBD1 for D (6 bases). Germline assignment: CDR1 LNHDA and CDR2 SQIVND (reference sequence). The CDR3 sequence is 14 residues long. The V gene lost 10 bases and the J gene lost 0 bases, with 15 bases spanning the gap. The CDR3 DNA sequence: TGTGCCACCGGGCGTGGACAGCTGAACACTGAAGCTTTCTTT. Protein sequence: CATGRGQLNTEAFF.

This chain links TRBV6-6 with TRBJ2-3; TRBD1 matches at 9 bases. Germline V gene sequence: CDR1 MNHNY, CDR2 SVGAGI (reference sequence). The CDR3 covers 14 residues. V dropped 6 bases and J dropped 6; count of bases not matched to a gene: 7. The DNA for the CDR3 is TGTGCCAGCAGCCCGGGACAGGGATGGGATACGCAGTATTTT. It codes for CASSPGQGWDTQYF.

The V call is TRBV2, the J call TRBJ2-3, with D perhaps TRBD2 (6 bases). Looked up from germline, CDR1 is SNHLY and CDR2 is FYNNEI. This CDR3 region has 12 residues. With 6 bases removed from V and 11 bases from J, the gap between germline ends came to 15 bases. In nucleotides, the CDR3 is TGTGCCAGCAGGGAACTAGCCATGGGGCAGTATTTT. Translated, it gives CASRELAMGQYF.

The CDR3 region is CASSLNNNPTDTQYF. The CDR3 DNA reads TGTGCCAGCAGCTTAAATAATAATCCCACAGATACGCAGTATTTT. The rearrangement uses TRBV7-9 and TRBJ2-3, with D unresolved. The CDR3 has 15 residues. CDR1 and CDR2 (germline): SEHNR, FQNEAQ (reference sequence). V dropped 2 bases and J dropped 2 bases, with 11 bases sitting between them.

The chain links TRBV12-5 to TRBJ2-7; D uncertain. The V and J ends lost 5 bases and 5 bases respectively, with 13 bases between them. Per the germline V gene, CDR1 is LGHNT and CDR2 is FRNRAP. The CDR3 has 13 residues. DNA of the CDR3: TGTGCTAGTGGTCCCTCATGGGCCGACGAGCAGTACTTC. Amino acid sequence: CASGPSWADEQYF.

The chain employs TRBV27 and TRBJ1-2; D may be TRBD1 (6 bases). The CDR3 is 17 residues long. The ends were cut back, 6 bases at V and 5 bases at J, with 25 bases in the middle. Germline CDR1 is MNHEY and CDR2 is SMNVEV (reference sequence). DNA of the CDR3: TGTGCCAGCAGCCCTAACACCCAGACCAGGGGAGGGTATGGCTACACCTTC. Translated: CASSPNTQTRGGYGYTF.

CDR3 sequence reads: CASSQGLRGDTIYF. The CDR3 DNA sequence: TGCGCCAGCAGCCAAGGGCTCAGGGGGGACACCATATATTTT. This chain connects TRBV4-1 to TRBJ1-3, with TRBD1 identical over 7 bases. J gave up 8 bases and V 1 base, and 5 bases lay outside the gene matches. The CDR3 runs 14 residues. Per germline, CDR1 MGHRA and CDR2 YSYEKL.

The rearrangement joins TRBV7-9 to TRBJ1-1, with D maybe TRBD1 (6 bases). Germline assignment: CDR1 SEHNR and CDR2 FQNEAQ (reference sequence). The CDR3 is 15 residues long. Trimming removed 5 bases at V and 0 bases at J, with 13 bases between. Here the CDR3 DNA reads TGTGCCAGCAGCCCCCGGACAGTAATGAACACTGAAGCTTTCTTT. This codes for CASSPRTVMNTEAFF.

The chain is built from TRBV6-5 and TRBJ2-1, with TRBD2 matching 7 bases. V shed 2 bases, J shed 2 bases, and the junction held 3 bases outside the gene matches. CDR1 and CDR2 (germline): MNHEY, SVGAGI. The CDR3 length is 15 residues. CDR3 nucleotides: TGTGCCAGCAGTTACAGTCTAGCGGCCTACAATGAGCAGTTCTTC. Translation gives CASSYSLAAYNEQFF.

The rearrangement uses TRBV7-9 and TRBJ2-1, with 11 nucleotides matching TRBD2. V lost 4 bases, J lost 6 bases, and 5 bases stayed unmatched. The V gene's germline CDR1 is SEHNR and CDR2 FQNEAQ (reference sequence). The CDR3 length is 15 residues. CDR3 protein: CASSSGLAGVNEQFF. The DNA of the CDR3 is TGTGCCAGCAGCTCCGGACTAGCGGGTGTCAATGAGCAGTTCTTC.

The V call is TRBV27, the J call TRBJ2-1; TRBD2 matches at 13 bases. The CDR3 totals 18 residues. CDR1 and CDR2 from the germline V gene are MNHEY and SMNVEV (reference sequence). The junction had 7 bases not matched to a gene; V was cut back by 5 bases and J by 0 bases. This CDR3 is CASSQTSGRVFSYNEQFF. In nucleotides, the CDR3 is TGTGCCAGCAGTCAAACTAGCGGGAGGGTCTTCTCCTACAATGAGCAGTTCTTC.

This chain connects TRBV28 to TRBJ2-3, with 9 bases that match TRBD2. This CDR3 region has 15 residues. Per germline, CDR1 MDHEN and CDR2 SYDVKM. After removal of 2 bases from V and 2 bases from J, the junction contained 2 bases not matched to a gene. The CDR3 loop is CASSLLAGLTDTQYF. DNA of the CDR3: TGTGCCAGCAGTTTACTAGCGGGGCTCACAGATACGCAGTATTTT.

The chain combines TRBV7-9 with TRBJ1-1; 8 bases align to TRBD1. The V gene's germline CDR1 is SEHNR and CDR2 FQNEAQ (reference sequence). V was pared by 5 bases and J by 3 bases, with 11 bases of the junction left unmatched. CDR3 length: 16 residues. The DNA of the CDR3 is TGTGCCAGCAGCCCCTACCAAGGACAGGGTGACACTGAAGCTTTCTTT. Its protein product is CASSPYQGQGDTEAFF.

The rearrangement joins TRBV7-9 to TRBJ1-1; 7 nucleotides match TRBD1. This CDR3 has 14 amino acids. Trimming took 5 bases from V and 11 from J; bases not matched to a gene: 14. Germline lookup yields CDR1 SEHNR and CDR2 FQNEAQ (reference sequence). CDR3 sequence reads: CASSPGQSSSRAFF. The CDR3 coding sequence is TGTGCCAGCAGCCCGGGACAGTCTTCTTCAAGGGCTTTCTTT. The full variable domain, rest sourced from reference TRBV7-9 and TRBJ1-1, is DTGVSQNPRHKITKRGQNVTFRCDPISEHNRLYWYRQTLGQGPEFLTYFQNEAQLEKSRLLSDRFSAERPKGSFSTLEIQRTEQGDSAMYLCASSPGQSSSRAFFGQGTRLTVV.

The chain combines TRBV6-5 with TRBJ2-6; D is unresolved. This CDR3 comprises 13 residues. V lost 10 bases and J 0 bases, leaving 7 bases between the germline ends. In germline, CDR1 is MNHEY, CDR2 SVGAGI. For the CDR3, the DNA is TGTGCCACCAAACTCTCTGGGGCCAACGTCCTGACTTTC. Its protein product is CATKLSGANVLTF.

This clone was seen a few times. The rearrangement joins TRBV6-6 to TRBJ2-1; 7 bases fit TRBD1. CDR1 and CDR2 (germline): MNHNY, SVGAGI (reference sequence). The trim removed 5 bases at V and 4 bases at J, leaving 5 bases unmatched. The CDR3 spans 14 residues. This chain's CDR3 is CASSTRQGYNEQFF. The CDR3 coding sequence is TGTGCCAGCAGTACTCGACAGGGTTACAATGAGCAGTTCTTC.

This clone is a singleton in its sample. V and J are TRBV28 and TRBJ1-2, with a possible D match to TRBD1 (6 bases). The CDR3 is made up of 14 amino acids. CDR1 is MDHEN and CDR2 is SYDVKM in the germline V gene. Trimming removed 4 bases from V and 6 bases from J, with 15 bases in between. CDR3 DNA: TGTGCCAGCAGTTCTACGGGACAAAGGGATGGCTACACCTTC. It translates to CASSSTGQRDGYTF.

This rearrangement joins TRBV19 to TRBJ2-1; 11 positions agree with TRBD2. This CDR3 comprises 15 residues. V was pared by 5 bases and J by 5 bases, with 5 bases of the junction left unmatched. Germline V gives CDR1 LNHDA, CDR2 SQIVND (reference sequence). CDR3 nucleotides: TGTGCCAGTAGTGCTGGGACTAGCGGCGACAATGAGCAGTTCTTC. Translated, it gives CASSAGTSGDNEQFF.

The chain recombines TRBV15 with TRBJ1-5; 7 bases match TRBD1. This CDR3 comprises 14 residues. Per the germline V gene, CDR1 is LNHNV and CDR2 is YYDKDF (reference sequence). V lost 0 bases to trimming and J lost 5 bases; unmatched junction nucleotides: 1. CDR3: CATSREGGYQPQHF. The CDR3 DNA follows: TGTGCCACCAGCAGAGAAGGGGGCTATCAGCCCCAGCATTTT.

The chain recombines TRBV7-9 with TRBJ1-2, with 11 bases lining up with TRBD1. The V gene end was trimmed by 4 bases and the J gene end by 7 bases; junction bases not matched to a gene: 8. CDR1 and CDR2 from the germline V gene are SEHNR and FQNEAQ (reference sequence). This CDR3 comprises 15 residues. CDR3 nucleotide sequence: TGTGCCAGCAGCTCGGGACAGGGGGTCGGATTTGGCTACACCTTC. Encoded protein: CASSSGQGVGFGYTF.